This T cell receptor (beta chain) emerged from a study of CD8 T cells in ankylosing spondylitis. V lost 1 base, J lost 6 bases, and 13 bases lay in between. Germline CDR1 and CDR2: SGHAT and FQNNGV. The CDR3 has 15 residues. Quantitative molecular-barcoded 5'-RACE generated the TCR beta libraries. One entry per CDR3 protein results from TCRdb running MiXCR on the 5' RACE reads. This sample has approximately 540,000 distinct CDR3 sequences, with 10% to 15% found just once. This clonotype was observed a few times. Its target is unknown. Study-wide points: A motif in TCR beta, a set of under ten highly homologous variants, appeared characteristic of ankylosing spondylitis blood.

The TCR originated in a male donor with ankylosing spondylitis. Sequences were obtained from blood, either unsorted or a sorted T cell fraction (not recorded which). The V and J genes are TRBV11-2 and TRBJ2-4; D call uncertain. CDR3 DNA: TGTGCCAGCAGCTTAGCCTTAATCGAGCTAAACATTCAGTACTTC. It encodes CASSLALIELNIQYF.